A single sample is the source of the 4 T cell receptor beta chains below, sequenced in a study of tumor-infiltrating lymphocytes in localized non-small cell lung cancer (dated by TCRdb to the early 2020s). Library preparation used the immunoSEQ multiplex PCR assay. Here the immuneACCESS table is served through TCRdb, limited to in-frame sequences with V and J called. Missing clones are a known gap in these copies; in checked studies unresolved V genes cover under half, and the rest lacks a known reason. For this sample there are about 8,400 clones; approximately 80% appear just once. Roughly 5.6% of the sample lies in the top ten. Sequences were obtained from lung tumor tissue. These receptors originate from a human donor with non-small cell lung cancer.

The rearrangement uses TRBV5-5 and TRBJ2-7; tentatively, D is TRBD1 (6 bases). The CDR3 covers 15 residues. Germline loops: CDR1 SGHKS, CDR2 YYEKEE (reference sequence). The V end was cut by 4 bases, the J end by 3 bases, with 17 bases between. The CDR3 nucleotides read TGTGCCAGCAGCAATGGGGGCGGCGGGTTCTACGAGCAGTACTTC. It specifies CASSNGGGGFYEQYF.

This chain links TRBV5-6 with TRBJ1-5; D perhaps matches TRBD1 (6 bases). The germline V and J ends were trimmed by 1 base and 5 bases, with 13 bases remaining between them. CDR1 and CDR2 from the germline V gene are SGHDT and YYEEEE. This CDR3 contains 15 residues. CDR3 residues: CASSLMRGAHQPQHF. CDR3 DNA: TGTGCCAGCAGCTTGATGCGGGGGGCCCATCAGCCCCAGCATTTT.

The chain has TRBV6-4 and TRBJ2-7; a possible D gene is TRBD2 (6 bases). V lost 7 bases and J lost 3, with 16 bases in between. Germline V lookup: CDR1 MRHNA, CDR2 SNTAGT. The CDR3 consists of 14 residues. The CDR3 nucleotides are TGTGCCAGCACGCCCCGGGCGGGATACTACGAGCAGTACTTC. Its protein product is CASTPRAGYYEQYF.

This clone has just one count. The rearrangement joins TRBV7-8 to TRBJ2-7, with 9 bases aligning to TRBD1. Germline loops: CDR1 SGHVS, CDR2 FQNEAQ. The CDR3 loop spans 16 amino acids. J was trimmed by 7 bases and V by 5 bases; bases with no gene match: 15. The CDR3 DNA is TGTGCCAGCAGCCCCGACAGGGGGGCCAGCATAAGAGAGCAGTACTTC. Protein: CASSPDRGASIREQYF. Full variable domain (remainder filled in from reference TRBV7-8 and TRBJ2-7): GAGVSQSPRYKVAKRGQDVALRCDPISGHVSLFWYQQALGQGPEFLTYFQNEAQLDKSGLPSDRFFAERPEGSVSTLKIQRTQQEDSAVYLCASSPDRGASIREQYFGPGTRLTVT.